This passage covers 18 T cell receptor beta chains from one sample sequenced in a study of T cell responses to AZD1222 COVID-19 vaccine. Using immunoSEQ multiplex PCR, the repertoire was profiled, and TCRdb retains in-frame clones only, with some absent. Of over 150,000 clones in the sample, under 95% were seen once. The sequenced sample was peripheral blood, obtained on day 0 of AZD1222 vaccination. Receptors originate from an adult in good health.

V is TRBV28 and J is TRBJ2-3, with TRBD2 matching 7 bases. Germline values: CDR1 MDHEN, CDR2 SYDVKM. CDR3 length: 15 amino acids. Losses at the gene ends were 3 bases for V and 6 bases for J; bases not matched to a gene: 9. CDR3 bases: TGTGCCAGCAGTTTCGGGGGGTCCCGGTTGGATACGCAGTATTTT. As protein: CASSFGGSRLDTQYF. Looking up the rest from reference TRBV28 and TRBJ2-3 gives the full variable domain: DVKVTQSSRYLVKRTGEKVFLECVQDMDHENMFWYRQDPGLGLRLIYFSYDVKMKEKGDIPEGYSVSREKKERFSLILESASTNQTSMYLCASSFGGSRLDTQYFGPGTRLTVL.

Worth noting for this clone: This same CDR3 is encoded by further DNA sequences in the sample. The V and J genes are TRBV5-1 and TRBJ1-1; D remains ambiguous. The CDR3 is made up of 15 amino acids. V lost 3 bases and J lost 1, with 13 bases in between. The germline gives CDR1 SGHRS, CDR2 YFSETQ. CDR3 in DNA: TGCGCCAGCAGCTCGGGAGGCACACCGAACACTGAAGCTTTCTTT. Its protein is CASSSGGTPNTEAFF.

V and J are TRBV5-1 and TRBJ1-3; D is perhaps TRBD1 (5 bases). Looked up from germline, CDR1 is SGHRS and CDR2 is YFSETQ. The CDR3 covers 12 residues. The V and J ends lost 1 base and 8 bases respectively, with 7 bases between them. This chain's CDR3 is CASSLRGDTIYF. The CDR3 coding sequence is TGCGCCAGCAGCTTGCGGGGGGACACCATATATTTT.

V and J are TRBV5-5 and TRBJ2-7; TRBD2 matches 10 bases. The ends lost 0 bases at V and 3 bases at J; junction bases unmatched: 3. The CDR3 runs to 15 residues. CDR1 is SGHKS, CDR2 YYEKEE, per germline (reference sequence). CDR3 sequence: CASSLEGTSVYEQYF. The CDR3 DNA follows: TGTGCCAGCAGCTTGGAAGGGACTAGCGTCTACGAGCAGTACTTC.

The V gene is TRBV15, the J gene TRBJ1-5; 8 nucleotides agree with TRBD1. There are 14 residues in the CDR3. The J segment lost 8 bases and the V segment lost 1 base, leaving 4 bases of the junction unmatched. Germline V gene data show CDR1 as LNHNV and CDR2 as YYDKDF (reference sequence). The CDR3 here is CATSRGQGAEPQHF. In DNA, the CDR3 is TGTGCCACCAGCAGAGGGCAGGGGGCTGAGCCCCAGCATTTT.

This clone was counted once. This rearrangement joins TRBV6-1 to TRBJ1-2, with a possible D match to TRBD1 (5 bases). Germline CDR1 and CDR2: MNHNS and SASEGT. V was pared by 2 bases and J by 5 bases, with 9 bases between. The CDR3 totals 13 residues. The CDR3: CASSEQGFYGYTF. DNA of the CDR3: TGTGCCAGCAGTGAACAGGGTTTTTATGGCTACACCTTC.

The V call is TRBV27, the J call TRBJ2-2; D is unresolved. The V end lost 6 bases, the J end lost 1 base, and 3 bases lay between the germline ends. The germline V gene encodes CDR1 MNHEY and CDR2 SMNVEV (reference sequence). The CDR3 length is 12 residues. The CDR3 nucleotides are TGTGCCAGCAGCTGGAACACCGGGGAGCTGTTTTTT. It codes for CASSWNTGELFF.

The CDR3 sequence is CASSLWVGPRSTQYF. In DNA form, the CDR3 reads TGTGCCAGCAGTTTATGGGTAGGCCCGAGGAGTACGCAGTATTTT. The V and J genes are TRBV27 and TRBJ2-3; D ambiguous. Germline-derived CDR1 and CDR2 are MNHEY and SMNVEV (reference sequence). Trimming shortened V by 1 base and J by 8 bases, and 16 bases separated the two germline ends. CDR3 length: 15 residues.

The CDR3 DNA sequence: TGTGCCAGCAGCGTAGAGACCGACTCCGGATACAATGAGCAGTTCTTC. Protein: CASSVETDSGYNEQFF. The chain employs TRBV9 and TRBJ2-1, with D uncertain. The CDR3 sequence is 16 residues long. Between the trimmed V and J ends, which lost 0 bases and 4 bases, there was a span of 14 bases. Germline CDR1 and CDR2: SGDLS and YYNGEE.

This chain joins TRBV9 and TRBJ2-2; no clear D gene. V was clipped by 0 bases and J by 3 bases, with 9 bases between them. The CDR3 loop spans 15 amino acids. Germline V gene sequence: CDR1 SGDLS, CDR2 YYNGEE. The CDR3 loop reads CASSVVSAYTGELFF. CDR3 in DNA: TGTGCCAGCAGCGTAGTTTCAGCTTACACCGGGGAGCTGTTTTTT.

The chain has TRBV13 and TRBJ2-3, with D possibly being TRBD2 (6 bases). Trimming pared 5 bases from V and 14 bases from J, leaving 20 bases between. The CDR3 has 13 amino acids. The germline CDR1 and CDR2 sequences are PRHDT and FYEKMQ (reference sequence). CDR3 nucleotides: TGTGCCAGCAGCCCGGCCCGGGGAGGAGGTCCGTATTTT. Its protein product is CASSPARGGGPYF.

The chain is built from TRBV2 and TRBJ1-3; the match to TRBD1 covers 9 bases. The CDR3 spans 14 residues. V shed 7 bases, J shed 4 bases, and the junction held 5 bases outside the gene matches. Germline CDR1 and CDR2: SNHLY and FYNNEI. The CDR3 coding sequence is TGTGCCAGCAAACCGACAGGGGGGGGAAACACCATATATTTT. Translating gives CASKPTGGGNTIYF.

The rearrangement uses TRBV10-3 and TRBJ2-3; D is unclear. V was cut by 3 bases and J by 3 bases, with 10 bases left in between. CDR1 is ENHRY, CDR2 SYGVKD, per germline. The CDR3 extends over 14 amino acids. This CDR3 reads CAISDPLSTDTQYF. Written as DNA, the CDR3 is TGTGCCATCAGTGACCCCCTGTCTACAGATACGCAGTATTTT.

The chain is built from TRBV28 and TRBJ1-5; possible D gene TRBD1, 6 bases. CDR3 length equals 12 residues. Trimming took off 9 bases at V and 6 bases at J, with 12 bases between the two ends. The germline V gene has CDR1 MDHEN and CDR2 SYDVKM. The CDR3 loop is CASHRAGQPQHF. CDR3 sequence (DNA): TGTGCCAGTCACAGGGCCGGTCAGCCCCAGCATTTT.

The chain joins TRBV12-3 or TRBV12-4 to TRBJ1-5; tentative D call: TRBD1 (5 bases). CDR3 length equals 12 residues. V was pared by 6 bases and J by 3 bases, with 6 bases between. The CDR3 DNA reads TGTGCCAGCAGCAGGGACAATCAGCCCCAGCATTTT. Translation gives CASSRDNQPQHF.

Only a few counts were recorded for this clone. V gene TRBV30 combines with J gene TRBJ2-3, with 9 bases aligning to TRBD2. CDR1 and CDR2 from the germline V gene are GTSNPN and SVGIG (reference sequence). V lost 3 bases and J lost 4; bases outside the gene matches: 11. The CDR3 spans 16 residues. CDR3 region: CAWSPGWAGGADTQYF. The CDR3, as DNA: TGTGCCTGGAGCCCCGGTTGGGCGGGAGGGGCAGATACGCAGTATTTT.

This clone appeared a few times. The rearrangement uses TRBV7-2 and TRBJ2-3, with D perhaps TRBD1 (6 bases). V lost 3 bases and J 7 bases, leaving 17 bases between the germline ends. Per germline, CDR1 SGHTA and CDR2 FQGNSA. This CDR3 spans 15 amino acids. The CDR3 sequence is CASSFDSRGSHTQYF. The CDR3 nucleotides are TGTGCCAGCAGCTTTGATTCCAGGGGAAGCCATACGCAGTATTTT. The full variable domain, its missing parts supplied by reference TRBV7-2 and TRBJ2-3, is GAGVSQSPSNKVTEKGKDVELRCDPISGHTALYWYRQSLGQGLEFLIYFQGNSAPDKSGLPSDRFSAERTGGSVSTLTIQRTQQEDSAVYLCASSFDSRGSHTQYFGPGTRLTVL.

As regards this clone: The same CDR3 also results from other DNA sequences found in this sample. The chain combines TRBV2 with TRBJ1-1; D might be TRBD1 (5 bases). The CDR3 has 13 residues. Germline CDR1 is SNHLY and CDR2 is FYNNEI. Trimming removed 4 bases at V and 2 bases at J, with 8 bases between. The CDR3 nucleotides are TGTGCCAGCAGTGGACAGCCCAACACTGAAGCTTTCTTT. Residues: CASSGQPNTEAFF.